This T cell receptor (beta chain) was recovered during a study of response to subunit inactivated influenza vaccine. The study, taken as a whole, reports: Authors suggested that a seasonal influenza vaccination recruits few new T cells each time.

Using its own MiXCR run on the RT-PCR reads, TCRdb lists one record per CDR3 protein. The sample holds 430,000 or so distinct CDR3 sequences, roughly 9.7% seen once. Per the germline V gene, CDR1 is MNHEY and CDR2 is SVGAGI. The V segment lost 4 bases and the J segment 4 bases; nucleotides outside the gene matches: 6. The CDR3 spans 15 residues. This clonotype was observed a few times. Its antigen is as yet unknown. The clonotype originates from a man aged 50 or older who received an inactivated influenza vaccine. The sample consisted of PBMCs from blood, taken about 40 days after vaccination. The gene calls are TRBV6-5 and TRBJ2-3, with TRBD1 matching over 9 bases. The chain's CDR3 is CASSWGQGHADTQYF. CDR3 coding DNA: TGTGCCAGCAGTTGGGGACAGGGCCACGCAGATACGCAGTATTTT.